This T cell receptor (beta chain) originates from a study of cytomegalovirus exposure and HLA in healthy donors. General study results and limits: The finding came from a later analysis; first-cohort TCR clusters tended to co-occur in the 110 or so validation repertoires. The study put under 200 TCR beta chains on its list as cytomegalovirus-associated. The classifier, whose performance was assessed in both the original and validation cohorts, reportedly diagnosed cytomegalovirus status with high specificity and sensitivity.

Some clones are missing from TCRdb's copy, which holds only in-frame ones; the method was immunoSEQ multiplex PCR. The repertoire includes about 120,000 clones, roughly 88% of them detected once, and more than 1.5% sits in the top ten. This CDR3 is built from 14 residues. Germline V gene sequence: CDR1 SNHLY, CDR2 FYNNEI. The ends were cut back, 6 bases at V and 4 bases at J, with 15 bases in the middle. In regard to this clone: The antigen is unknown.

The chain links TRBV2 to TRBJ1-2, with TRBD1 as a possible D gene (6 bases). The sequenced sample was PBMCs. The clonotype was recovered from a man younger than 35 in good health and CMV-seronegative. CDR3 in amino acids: CASRGQRNFYGYTF. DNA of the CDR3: TGTGCCAGCAGAGGACAGCGAAATTTCTATGGCTACACCTTC. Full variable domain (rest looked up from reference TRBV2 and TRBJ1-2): EPEVTQTPSHQVTQMGQEVILRCVPISNHLYFYWYRQILGQKVEFLVSFYNNEISEKSEIFDDQFSVERPDGSNFTLKIRSTKLEDSAMYFCASRGQRNFYGYTFGSGTRLTVV.